The source of this T cell receptor beta chain is a study of early T cells in non-severe SARS-CoV-2 infection. This CDR3 is 15 amino acids long. Germline loops: CDR1 SGHTA, CDR2 FQGNSA. V was pared by 5 bases and J by 8 bases, with 19 bases between. Unique molecular identifiers tagged individual cDNA molecules. One entry per CDR3 protein, called by TCRdb with MiXCR from the 5' RACE reads. This table holds tens of thousands of distinct CDR3 sequences, around 9.1% found once. The gene calls are TRBV7-2 and TRBJ2-4; D possibly corresponds to TRBD1 (6 bases). The TCR originated in an adult who was a healthcare worker with PCR-confirmed SARS-CoV-2 infection or an uninfected control (not recorded which). Sequencing was performed on whole blood, taken at baseline. This CDR3 is CASSPLVRGTDIQYF. The CDR3 nucleotides are TGTGCCAGCAGCCCGCTGGTCAGGGGCACGGACATTCAGTACTTC.